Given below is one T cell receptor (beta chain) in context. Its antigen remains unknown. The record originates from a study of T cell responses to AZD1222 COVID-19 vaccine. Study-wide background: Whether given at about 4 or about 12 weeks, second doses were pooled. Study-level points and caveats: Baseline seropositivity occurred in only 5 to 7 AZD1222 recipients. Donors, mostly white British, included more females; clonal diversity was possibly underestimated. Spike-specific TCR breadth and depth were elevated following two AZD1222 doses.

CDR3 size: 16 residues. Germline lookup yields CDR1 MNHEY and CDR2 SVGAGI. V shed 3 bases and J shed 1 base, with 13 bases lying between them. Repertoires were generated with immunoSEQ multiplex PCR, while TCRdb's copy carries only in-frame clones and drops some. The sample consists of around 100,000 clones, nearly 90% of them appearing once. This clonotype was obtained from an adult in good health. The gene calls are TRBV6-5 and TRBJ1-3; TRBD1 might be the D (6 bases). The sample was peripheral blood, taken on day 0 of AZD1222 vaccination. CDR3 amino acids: CASSYRGGASGNTIYF. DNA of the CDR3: TGTGCCAGCAGTTATAGGGGGGGAGCATCTGGAAACACCATATATTTT.